The 15 T cell receptor beta chains reported below all come from one sample, sequenced in a study of T cells in women clearing cervical HPV infection. Sequencing used immunoSEQ multiplex PCR; TCRdb keeps in-frame clones, though not all of them. The repertoire shows 30,000 to 35,000 clones; the top ten hold approximately 6.8%. Input material: blood buffy coat. The receptors stem from a woman between 18 and 70 years old with a cervical HPV16 infection that either progressed to CIN3+ or cleared (not recorded which).

The chain's CDR3 is CASSTTGGDGQYF. Partial CDR3 DNA: TGTGCCAGTAGTACGACAGGGGGCGATGGT. J is TRBJ2-4 and V is TRBV19, with 10 bases that match TRBD1. With the read ending 3 residues before the CDR3 end, the germline J gene is used to fill in that end. Germline CDR1 reads LNHDA; CDR2 reads SQIVND (reference sequence). The CDR3 extends over 13 amino acids.

To note about this clone: The DNA ends 3 residues before the CDR3 does, and the rest of the CDR3 is filled in from the germline J gene. The chain couples TRBV2 to TRBJ2-6; a possible D gene is TRBD1 (5 bases). CDR3 size: 15 residues. Trimming removed 7 bases at V and 0 bases at J, with 10 bases between. Germline V gene lookup returns CDR1 SNHLY and CDR2 FYNNEI. This CDR3 reads CASTLTDSGANVLTF. The CDR3 bases that were read are TGTGCCAGCACCCTGACAGACTCTGGGGCCAACGTC.

In regard to this clone: Read data end 3 residues before the CDR3 end; the end is taken from the germline J gene. The genes are TRBV18 and TRBJ2-1; perhaps TRBD1 as D (6 bases). This CDR3 spans 14 amino acids. Trimming took 7 bases from V and 4 from J, leaving 14 bases between them. In germline, CDR1 is KGHSH, CDR2 LQKENI. Incomplete CDR3 DNA: TGTGCCAGCTTGGCTACAGGGCTTTACAATGAG. Protein: CASLATGLYNE. The whole CDR3 reads CASLATGLYNEQFF.

In regard to this clone: The read ends 3 residues before the CDR3 terminus; that terminus is restored from the germline J gene. J is TRBJ1-1 and V is TRBV19, with 9 nucleotides matching TRBD1. From germline, CDR1 is LNHDA and CDR2 SQIVND (reference sequence). The CDR3 has 14 amino acids. CDR3 loop: CASSAWDREVEAFF. The CDR3 DNA, read in part, is TGTGCCAGTAGTGCTTGGGACAGGGAGGTGGAA.

As for this clone: The sequenced fragment ends 3 residues before the CDR3 boundary, so the rest is inferred from the germline J gene. The J gene is TRBJ2-7, the V gene TRBV5-4, with a possible D match to TRBD1 (7 bases). V lost 0 bases, J lost 5 bases, and 15 bases lay in between. CDR1 is SGHNT, CDR2 YYREEE, per germline (reference sequence). The CDR3 is 15 residues long. The part of the CDR3 DNA that was read is TGTGCCAGCAGCTTGGCCGGGGGCAGGGGGGACGAG. It encodes CASSLAGGRGDE. The whole CDR3 protein is CASSLAGGRGDEQYF.

Points on this clone: The sequenced fragment ends 3 residues before the CDR3 boundary, so the rest is inferred from the germline J gene. The V call is TRBV5-1, the J call TRBJ2-2; maybe TRBD1 (5 bases). Germline CDR1 reads SGHRS; CDR2 reads YFSETQ. This CDR3 spans 13 amino acids. The sequenced CDR3 bases are TGCGCCAGTCGACAGCCAACTAATGAAAAG. This sequence encodes CASRQPTNEK. The entire CDR3 protein is CASRQPTNEKLFF.

In regard to this clone: The missing CDR3 end, 3 residues past where the read stops, is filled in from the germline J gene. This chain joins TRBV19 and TRBJ1-5; 12 bases agree with TRBD1. The CDR3 covers 17 residues. Germline V lookup: CDR1 LNHDA, CDR2 SQIVND (reference sequence). V shed 8 bases and J 0 bases; nucleotides not matched to a gene: 8. CDR3: CASGGDRGPYSNQPQHF. The covered CDR3 bases are TGTGCCAGTGGAGGGGACAGGGGGCCCTATAGCAATCAGCCC.

A word on this clone: The read comes to an end 3 residues before the CDR3 does, leaving the germline J gene to fill in the end. The rearrangement links TRBV6-9 to TRBJ2-5; the match to TRBD2 covers 11 bases. Unmatched junction bases numbered 2, after V lost 11 bases and J lost 0 bases. There are 13 residues in the CDR3. CDR1 is MNHGY and CDR2 is SVAAGI in the germline V gene. The CDR3 region is CARGLADQETQYF. The sequenced CDR3 bases are TGTGCCCGGGGACTAGCGGACCAAGAGACC.

Turning to this clone: The read terminates 3 residues ahead of where the CDR3 ends, so the germline J gene completes it. The chain employs TRBV19 and TRBJ2-1, with 10 bases aligning to TRBD1. J was trimmed by 6 bases and V by 9 bases; bases with no gene match: 11. Germline CDR1 and CDR2: LNHDA and SQIVND (reference sequence). This CDR3 region has 15 residues. This chain's CDR3 is CASHLGQGRVNEQFF. CDR3 DNA (partial): TGTGCCAGCCACCTGGGACAGGGGAGAGTCAATGAG.

Details on this clone: Coverage ceases 3 residues before the CDR3 finishes, and the germline J gene fills in the end. The chain couples TRBV7-9 to TRBJ1-5, with D perhaps matching TRBD1 (5 bases). The CDR3 sequence is 15 residues long. The germline V and J ends were trimmed by 3 bases and 3 bases, with 12 bases remaining between them. Per germline, CDR1 SEHNR and CDR2 FQNEAQ (reference sequence). CDR3 loop: CASSFGGSPNQPQHF. CDR3 bases read: TGTGCCAGCAGCTTCGGGGGAAGTCCCAATCAGCCC.

Regarding this clone: The sequenced fragment ends 3 residues before the CDR3 boundary, so the rest is inferred from the germline J gene. The rearrangement uses TRBV6-4 and TRBJ1-5; D may be TRBD1 (5 bases). V shed 2 bases and J shed 6 bases, with 8 bases lying between them. Germline values: CDR1 MRHNA, CDR2 SNTAGT. The CDR3 totals 13 residues. CDR3 amino acids: CASSDSQGQPQHF. The sequenced CDR3 bases are TGTGCCAGCAGTGACAGCCAGGGTCAGCCC.

In the case of this clone: The CDR3 is cut off 3 residues early in the read; its end comes from the germline J gene. This chain links TRBV7-2 with TRBJ1-2, with TRBD1 identical over 8 bases. The CDR3 is made up of 14 amino acids. Germline V gene lookup returns CDR1 SGHTA and CDR2 FQGNSA. Here the CDR3 reads CASSLWTGSYDYTF. Incomplete CDR3 DNA: TGTGCCAGCAGCTTATGGACAGGGTCATACGAC.

Details on this clone: The CDR3 goes on 3 residues after the read ends, and that part is filled in from the germline J gene. This chain links TRBV12-3 or TRBV12-4 with TRBJ2-3; no reliable D call. This CDR3 region has 15 residues. V was shortened by 1 base and J by 6 bases, with 14 bases between the two germline ends. The sequenced part of the CDR3 DNA is TGTGCCAGCAGTTTAGACCGTCTCGGGTTTGATACG. Translation: CASSLDRLGFDT. In full, the CDR3 is CASSLDRLGFDTQYF.

CDR3 DNA, as far as it was read: TGTGCCAGCAGGGGACAGGTTGCTAACTATGGC. It codes for CASRGQVANYG. Given in full, the CDR3 is CASRGQVANYGYTF. The rearrangement links TRBV27 to TRBJ1-2, with TRBD1 identical over 8 bases. The CDR3 end is not reached by the read, which stops 3 residues before it; the germline J gene fills it in. The germline gives CDR1 MNHEY, CDR2 SMNVEV (reference sequence). CDR3 length: 14 residues. Losses at the gene ends were 6 bases for V and 0 bases for J; bases not matched to a gene: 3.

Details on this clone: The read terminates 3 residues ahead of where the CDR3 ends, so the germline J gene completes it. The genes are TRBV27 and TRBJ1-6; a weak D match, TRBD1 (6 bases). V was pared by 2 bases and J by 10 bases, with 18 bases between. The CDR3 contains 16 residues. Germline-derived CDR1 and CDR2 are MNHEY and SMNVEV (reference sequence). The sequenced part of the CDR3 DNA is TGTGCCAGCAGTTTACCAGGGCCCCCAGGGGAATCACCC. Encoded protein: CASSLPGPPGESP. The entire CDR3 protein is CASSLPGPPGESPLHF.